These 25 T cell receptor beta chains originate from one sample sequenced in a study of T cell responses to AZD1222 COVID-19 vaccine. The assay was immunoSEQ multiplex PCR, and TCRdb's table has in-frame clones only and misses some. This sample has about 220,000 clones, with 93% found just once. Source: peripheral blood, taken on day 0 of MenACWY control vaccination. These receptors originate from an adult in good health.

The rearrangement joins TRBV7-6 to TRBJ1-4, with D hard to call. Deletions cut 2 bases from V and 5 bases from J, with 9 bases between. Germline CDR1 and CDR2: SGHVS and FNYEAQ. The CDR3 runs to 14 residues. This CDR3 reads CASSLSGRNEKLFF. CDR3 DNA sequence: TGTGCCAGCAGCTTAAGCGGGAGGAATGAAAAACTGTTTTTT.

The rearrangement joins TRBV6-1 to TRBJ2-5; TRBD1 is a possible D gene (6 bases). The V gene's germline CDR1 is MNHNS and CDR2 SASEGT. The CDR3 sequence is 15 residues long. V was trimmed by 2 bases and J by 5 bases, leaving 15 bases between them. The CDR3 DNA reads TGTGCCAGCAGTGAATTGCAGGGGTCATTCGAGACCCAGTACTTC. Translated: CASSELQGSFETQYF.

The chain has TRBV28 and TRBJ1-2; D is unresolved. This CDR3 has 11 amino acids. The germline CDR1 and CDR2 sequences are MDHEN and SYDVKM. Trimming left V 6 bases short and J 8 bases short, with 10 bases between. CDR3 residues: CASSREGGYTF. CDR3 nucleotides: TGTGCCAGCAGCCGGGAGGGAGGCTACACCTTC.

The CDR3 DNA reads TGCGCCAGCAGCCAAGTGCGGCTAGGGGGGTCCATTCAGTACTTC. It is translated as CASSQVRLGGSIQYF. V gene TRBV4-1 combines with J gene TRBJ2-4, with D perhaps matching TRBD1 or TRBD2 (6 bases each). In germline, CDR1 is MGHRA, CDR2 YSYEKL. This CDR3 has 15 residues. The V end lost 1 base, the J end lost 9 bases, and 16 bases lay between the germline ends.

V gene TRBV2 combines with J gene TRBJ1-6; D unclear. This CDR3 is 16 amino acids long. Germline V gives CDR1 SNHLY, CDR2 FYNNEI. The V gene lost 7 bases and the J gene lost 9 bases, with 22 bases spanning the gap. CDR3 in amino acids: CASIIGGRSRGSPLHF. The DNA for the CDR3 is TGTGCCAGCATCATCGGAGGGCGGTCTCGCGGTTCACCCCTCCACTTT.

The chain combines TRBV12-3 or TRBV12-4 with TRBJ1-1; D is undetermined. The CDR3 runs 13 residues. V lost 6 bases to trimming and J lost 2 bases, with 10 bases between them. The CDR3 reads CASSSAGNTEAFF. For the CDR3, the DNA is TGTGCCAGCAGCTCCGCCGGTAACACTGAAGCTTTCTTT.

The chain links TRBV3-1 (or the pseudogene TRBV3-2) to TRBJ1-3; maybe TRBD1 (5 bases). Per germline, CDR1 LGHDT and CDR2 YNNKEL (reference sequence). Trimming stripped 6 bases from V and 4 bases from J, with 22 bases between. The CDR3 extends over 17 amino acids. CDR3 bases: TGTGCCAGCAGAAAAAGGGAGGGGCTCTCTGAGGGAAACACCATATATTTT. This translates into CASRKREGLSEGNTIYF.

This chain joins TRBV5-1 and TRBJ1-1, with D perhaps matching TRBD1 (5 bases). The CDR3 covers 15 residues. Trimming pared 3 bases from V and 3 bases from J, leaving 15 bases between. Germline V CDR1 and CDR2: SGHRS, YFSETQ. CDR3: CASSWTTGRYTEAFF. Here the CDR3 DNA reads TGCGCCAGCAGCTGGACGACGGGGCGGTACACTGAAGCTTTCTTT.

The chain links TRBV3-1 (or the pseudogene TRBV3-2) to TRBJ1-2; the D is unclear. Trimming took 1 base from V and 7 from J, leaving 7 bases between them. Germline values: CDR1 LGHDT, CDR2 YNNKEL (reference sequence). The CDR3 contains 12 residues. The CDR3 coding sequence is TGTGCCAGCAGCCAAGGCCTCAGTGGCTACACCTTC. Protein product: CASSQGLSGYTF.

The rearrangement uses TRBV18 and TRBJ1-5; maybe TRBD1 (5 bases). V dropped 8 bases and J dropped 4 bases, with 9 bases sitting between them. CDR3 length: 12 amino acids. Germline loops: CDR1 KGHSH, CDR2 LQKENI. CDR3 residues: CASGTQNQPQHF. CDR3 coding DNA: TGTGCCAGCGGGACTCAGAATCAGCCCCAGCATTTT.

V usage is TRBV6-2 or TRBV6-3 and J usage is TRBJ2-2; D possibly matches TRBD1 or TRBD2 (5 bases each). The CDR3 runs 13 residues. CDR1 is MNHEY, CDR2 SVGEGT, per germline. Deletions cut 5 bases from V and 7 bases from J, with 11 bases between. This CDR3 is CASSTGRNGELFF. As DNA, the CDR3 is TGTGCCAGCAGTACGGGACGGAACGGGGAGCTGTTTTTT.

The rearrangement joins TRBV5-1 to TRBJ1-1; D is unclear. Germline loops: CDR1 SGHRS, CDR2 YFSETQ. This CDR3 spans 12 amino acids. V was trimmed by 0 bases and J by 7 bases, leaving 7 bases between them. Written as DNA, the CDR3 is TGCGCCAGCAGCTTGGATAGACATGAAGCTTTCTTT. It specifies CASSLDRHEAFF.

This clone was seen a single time. This chain connects TRBV14 to TRBJ1-2; the D is unclear. V lost 10 bases and J lost 8, with 20 bases in between. CDR3 length equals 13 residues. Germline V gene data show CDR1 as SGHDN and CDR2 as FVKESK. The CDR3 bases are TGTGCCACCCAAGACACCCACCGCTTCGGCTACACCTTC. Translation gives CATQDTHRFGYTF.

The gene calls are TRBV19 and TRBJ1-2, with 8 nucleotides matching TRBD1. V dropped 3 bases and J dropped 4; count of bases not matched to a gene: 4. Germline V gene lookup returns CDR1 LNHDA and CDR2 SQIVND (reference sequence). The CDR3 runs 14 residues. CDR3 in amino acids: CASSIPGGVYGYTF. In nucleotides, the CDR3 is TGTGCCAGTAGTATCCCAGGGGGCGTCTATGGCTACACCTTC.

This clone has a handful of counts. The gene calls are TRBV5-4 and TRBJ1-1, with TRBD1 matching over 8 bases. This CDR3 region has 14 residues. The junction had 7 bases not matched to a gene; V was cut back by 2 bases and J by 7 bases. Germline values: CDR1 SGHNT, CDR2 YYREEE (reference sequence). The CDR3 is CASSFLDRVSEAFF. The CDR3, as DNA: TGTGCCAGCAGCTTTCTGGACAGGGTTAGTGAAGCTTTCTTT.

This clone was observed a few times. The V call is TRBV2, the J call TRBJ2-7; TRBD1 matches 12 bases. CDR3 length: 13 residues. CDR1 and CDR2 (germline): SNHLY, FYNNEI. Trimming removed 10 bases from V and 5 bases from J; junction bases left unmatched: 6. The CDR3 is CATAGTGGHEQYF. The DNA of the CDR3 is TGTGCCACCGCCGGGACAGGGGGCCACGAGCAGTACTTC.

CDR3 bases: TGTGCCAGCAGAGCCGGGGGTCAGTCTTCACCCCTCCACTTT. Amino acids: CASRAGGQSSPLHF. The V and J genes are TRBV28 and TRBJ1-6; a weak D match, TRBD1 (5 bases). There are 14 residues in the CDR3. From germline, CDR1 is MDHEN and CDR2 SYDVKM. V dropped 6 bases and J dropped 9 bases, with 15 bases sitting between them.

The V and J genes are TRBV3-1 (or the pseudogene TRBV3-2) and TRBJ1-1; perhaps TRBD1 as D (5 bases). The CDR3 has 15 residues. Germline V gene lookup returns CDR1 LGHDT and CDR2 YNNKEL (reference sequence). Between the trimmed V and J ends, which lost 3 bases and 0 bases, there was a span of 11 bases. The CDR3 bases are TGTGCCAGCAGCCAGCAGGGCCTGATGAACACTGAAGCTTTCTTT. Protein sequence: CASSQQGLMNTEAFF.

This clone was recorded a few times. The chain combines TRBV7-9 with TRBJ2-5; 15 bases match TRBD2. The trim removed 2 bases at V and 5 bases at J, leaving 9 bases unmatched. The CDR3 length is 18 residues. CDR1 SEHNR and CDR2 FQNEAQ come from the germline V gene (reference sequence). The chain's CDR3 is CASSLPGLAGGKGETQYF. CDR3 nucleotides: TGTGCCAGCAGCTTACCCGGACTAGCGGGGGGGAAAGGGGAGACCCAGTACTTC.

The chain combines TRBV6-5 with TRBJ1-2; D unclear. Germline CDR1 is MNHEY and CDR2 is SVGAGI. The length of the CDR3 is 12 residues. Trimming took 7 bases from V and 8 from J, leaving 14 bases between them. Here the CDR3 DNA reads TGTGCCAGCAAAGTAGGCGAGGTCGGCTACACCTTC. This codes for CASKVGEVGYTF.

This clone was detected only a few times. V is TRBV5-1 and J is TRBJ2-2; 13 bases agree with TRBD2. The V segment lost 4 bases and the J segment 5 bases; nucleotides outside the gene matches: 5. The CDR3 is made up of 16 amino acids. Germline-derived CDR1 and CDR2 are SGHRS and YFSETQ. In DNA form, the CDR3 reads TGCGCCAGCAGCCCCTTGACTAGCGGGGGGACCGGGGAGCTGTTTTTT. Protein: CASSPLTSGGTGELFF.

The chain links TRBV28 to TRBJ1-2; TRBD1 aligns across 10 bases. Germline-derived CDR1 and CDR2 are MDHEN and SYDVKM. The CDR3 has 15 residues. V was clipped by 6 bases and J by 6 bases; unmatched bases: 10. The CDR3 sequence: CASSSGTGVLDGYTF. CDR3 coding DNA: TGTGCCAGCAGCTCCGGGACAGGGGTTTTGGATGGCTACACCTTC.

In its sample, this clone was seen once. This rearrangement joins TRBV28 to TRBJ1-2; D is undetermined. Germline values: CDR1 MDHEN, CDR2 SYDVKM. V was clipped by 2 bases and J by 5 bases, with 12 bases between them. The CDR3 is 14 residues long. CDR3 in amino acids: CASSLTRQSYGYTF. DNA of the CDR3: TGTGCCAGCAGTTTAACGCGGCAGAGTTATGGCTACACCTTC.

The CDR3 region is CSASESVAGNTIYF. CDR3 DNA: TGCAGTGCTAGTGAGAGCGTCGCTGGAAACACCATATATTTT. V usage is TRBV20-1 and J usage is TRBJ1-3; D is ambiguous. The CDR3 runs to 14 residues. Between the trimmed V and J ends, which lost 3 bases and 2 bases, there was a span of 11 bases. CDR1 and CDR2 from the germline V gene are DFQATT and SNEGSKA (reference sequence).

V is TRBV6-2 or TRBV6-3 and J is TRBJ2-7; 12 bases map to TRBD2. The junction had 6 bases not matched to a gene; V was cut back by 5 bases and J by 4 bases. Per the germline V gene, CDR1 is MNHEY and CDR2 is SVGEGT. The CDR3 extends over 15 amino acids. CDR3 sequence (DNA): TGTGCCAGCAGTACCACTAGCGGGGGGCGTTACGAGCAGTACTTC. It codes for CASSTTSGGRYEQYF.